These T cell receptor beta chains were read from a single sample in a study of cytomegalovirus exposure and HLA in healthy donors. TCRdb keeps only in-frame clones here, not all; method: immunoSEQ multiplex PCR. The sample lists approximately 100,000 clones; about 74% were seen once. What was sequenced was PBMCs. The receptors here all came from a female donor in good health and CMV-seropositive. Each CDR3 is given with its conserved first and last residue. Each record gives: D gene, clone size, J gene, V gene, CDR3 DNA, CDR3 protein. A D gene is named only where the DNA matches it firmly. The size entry is marked missing in some rows and otherwise reads once, few, many or a size class.

NA NA TRBJ2-1 TRBV28 TGTGCCAGCAGTTTAAGCAGGGGTGGGTACAATGAGCAGTTCTTC CASSLSRGGYNEQFF
TRBD2 NA TRBJ2-7 TRBV7-6 TGTGCCAGCAGCTACCGGACTAGCGGGGGCGACGGGCAGTACTTC CASSYRTSGGDGQYF
NA NA TRBJ1-5 TRBV7-8 TGTGCCAGCAGCTTAGATCAGGGGAGCAATCAGCCCCAGCATTTT CASSLDQGSNQPQHF
NA NA TRBJ2-2 TRBV9 TGTGCCAGCAGCGTAGGAATAGGGGCGAACACCGGGGAGCTGTTTTTT CASSVGIGANTGELFF
TRBD1 NA TRBJ1-1 TRBV5-5 TGTGCCAGCAGCTTGCGACAGGGGGACACTGAAGCTTTCTTT CASSLRQGDTEAFF
TRBD2 once TRBJ2-5 TRBV9 TGTGCCAGCAGCGCAGGATATGGCGGGGGGATGACCCAGTACTTC CASSAGYGGGMTQYF
TRBD2 NA TRBJ2-5 TRBV7-6 TGTGCCAGCAGCTTAGGACTAGCGGGAGGAAAAGAGACCCAGTACTTC CASSLGLAGGKETQYF
TRBD1 NA TRBJ1-2 TRBV27 TGTGCCAGCAGTTTAAGGGACAGGGGGAACTATGGCTACACCTTC CASSLRDRGNYGYTF
TRBD1 NA TRBJ1-2 TRBV28 TGTGCCAGCAGTTTCCTCCTGGGGGACAGGGGATCCTATGGCTACACCTTC CASSFLLGDRGSYGYTF
TRBD2 NA TRBJ2-7 TRBV2 TGTGCCAGCAGTCCCCCCTTAATTAGCGGGGGGTACTCCTACGAGCAGTACTTC CASSPPLISGGYSYEQYF
NA NA TRBJ2-5 TRBV4-2 TGTGCCAGCAGCCAAGCCGGGTGGGAGACCCAGTACTTC CASSQAGWETQYF
NA NA TRBJ1-2 TRBV28 TGTGCCAGCAGTTTCGTAGGGGCGATAGCTAACTATGGCTACACCTTC CASSFVGAIANYGYTF
NA NA TRBJ2-7 TRBV7-2 TGTGCCAGCAGGACGGGCGGGGGCAGGGAGCAGTACTTC CASRTGGGREQYF
TRBD2 NA TRBJ2-3 TRBV27 TGTGCCAGCAGTGGAGAGCGGGGGGGCAGCACAGATACGCAGTATTTT CASSGERGGSTDTQYF
TRBD2 NA TRBJ2-1 TRBV25-1 TGTGCCAGCAGTGAAAAAAGCGGGAAGCTAAGCGGGCAGTTCTTC CASSEKSGKLSGQFF
TRBD2 NA TRBJ2-7 TRBV7-9 TGTGCCAGCACCTCGGGACTAGCGGGGTCCTACGAGCAGTACTTC CASTSGLAGSYEQYF
TRBD1 NA TRBJ1-1 TRBV4-1 TGCGCCAGCAGCCAAGATCGGACAGGGTGGGAAAACACTGAAGCTTTCTTT CASSQDRTGWENTEAFF
NA few TRBJ1-5 TRBV2 TGTGCCAGCAGTGTTCAGGGGCGCGATCAGCCCCAGCATTTT CASSVQGRDQPQHF
NA NA TRBJ1-4 TRBV5-1 TGCGCCTCCCAAGGTGAGCCCGATGGAGCTGAAAAACTGTTTTTT CASQGEPDGAEKLFF
NA NA TRBJ2-7 TRBV19 TGTGCCAGTAGTATAGGACATGGGGCAGGGGCGAAATACGAGCAGTACTTC CASSIGHGAGAKYEQYF
NA NA TRBJ2-7 TRBV7-2 TGTGCCAGCAGCTTAGGCGGGGGCCCCTACGAGCAGTACTTC CASSLGGGPYEQYF
NA NA TRBJ1-5 TRBV19 TGTGCCAGTACCTGGACAGAGTATCAGCCCCAGCATTTT CASTWTEYQPQHF
NA NA TRBJ2-5 TRBV5-4 TGTGCCAGCAGCTTGGATAAATTACAAGAGGCCCAGTACTTC CASSLDKLQEAQYF
NA few TRBJ1-5 TRBV2 TGTGCCAGCAGTTTCGTATTGAGCAATCAGCCCCAGCATTTT CASSFVLSNQPQHF
NA NA TRBJ2-4 TRBV28 TGTGCCAGCAGGGGACACGGCAAAAACATTCAGTACTTC CASRGHGKNIQYF
NA NA TRBJ2-7 TRBV4-2 TGTGCCAGCAGCCAAGACAAAGTTAGCGAGCAGTACTTC CASSQDKVSEQYF
NA NA TRBJ1-2 TRBV5-1 TGCGCCAGCAGCCCAGGGGCATACGGCTACACCTTC CASSPGAYGYTF
NA NA TRBJ2-3 TRBV21-1 TGTGCCAGCAGCAAAGGAGTCCGGAGGGAACGCACAGATACGCAGTATTTT CASSKGVRRERTDTQYF
TRBD1 NA TRBJ2-5 TRBV6-6 TGTGTCAGCACTTCTATCCGGGACAGGGAGGAGACCCAGTACTTC CVSTSIRDREETQYF
TRBD1 NA TRBJ1-2 TRBV6-1 TGTGCCAGCAGCCCAAGACAGGGGGACTATGGCTACACCTTC CASSPRQGDYGYTF
TRBD1 NA TRBJ2-7 TRBV30 TGTGCCTCGGGACAGGACCTCTACGAGCAGTACTTC CASGQDLYEQYF
TRBD2 NA TRBJ2-2 TRBV7-3 TGTGCCAGCAGCTTGACTAGCGGGGGGACCGGGGAGCTGTTTTTT CASSLTSGGTGELFF
TRBD1 NA TRBJ2-3 TRBV4-2 TGTGCCAGCAGCCAAGATCCGCAGGGGGCCACAGATACGCAGTATTTT CASSQDPQGATDTQYF
TRBD2 NA TRBJ2-7 TRBV10-2 TGCGCCAGTCTAGCGGGAGTTTCCTACGAGCAGTACTTC CASLAGVSYEQYF
TRBD2 NA TRBJ2-1 TRBV27 TGTGCCAGCGGCCAACTAGCGGGAGGGCTCTATGAGCAGTTCTTC CASGQLAGGLYEQFF
NA NA TRBJ2-5 TRBV18 TGTGCCAGCTCACCCCGGCTCCAAGGGGTAACAGAGACCCAGTACTTC CASSPRLQGVTETQYF
TRBD1 NA TRBJ1-4 TRBV7-9 TGTGCCAGCAGTCAGGGACAGGGCGGTGAAAAACTGTTTTTT CASSQGQGGEKLFF
NA NA TRBJ1-2 TRBV19 TGTGCCAGTAGTATAGCCTCACAGGGCACGAAGGGCTACACCTTC CASSIASQGTKGYTF
NA NA TRBJ2-7 TRBV28 TGTGCCAGCAGTTTAAGTCCGGGTTTATACGAGCAGTACTTC CASSLSPGLYEQYF
TRBD1 NA TRBJ2-1 TRBV7-9 TGTGCCAGCAGCTTAGGTCGGACAGGGGTGGGTGCCTACAATGAGCAGTTCTTC CASSLGRTGVGAYNEQFF
NA once TRBJ1-6 TRBV19 TGTGCCAGTAGAACAGGGACCCTCTATAATTCACCCCTCCACTTT CASRTGTLYNSPLHF
NA NA TRBJ2-7 TRBV28 TGTGCCAGCACCGGGGGGCGGGAGCAGTACTTC CASTGGREQYF